This entry describes one T cell receptor beta chain. Its cognate antigen is unknown. Libraries were prepared by immunoSEQ multiplex PCR; TCRdb keeps only in-frame clonotypes and omits some of them. The sample records 200,000 to 250,000 clones, 65% to 85% being singletons. The sample comes from a study of cytomegalovirus exposure and HLA in healthy donors. As for the study in general: It was reported in a later analysis that the 100 to 150 validation repertoires used the same platform as the approximately 670 first-cohort repertoires. Study results and caveats: According to a subsequent analysis, TCR clusters from the first cohort were inclined to appear together in the 100 to 150 validation repertoires. Cytomegalovirus status, reportedly, was diagnosed with high specificity and sensitivity by the classifier. The authors enumerated over 150 TCR beta chains as linked to cytomegalovirus.

The germline gives CDR1 GTSNPN, CDR2 SVGIG (reference sequence). The junction had 15 bases not matched to a gene; V was cut back by 2 bases and J by 7 bases. The CDR3 loop spans 17 amino acids. The V and J genes are TRBV30 and TRBJ2-7, with 12 nucleotides matching TRBD2. This TCR was sampled from a woman aged 25 to 45 in good health and CMV-seropositive. The sequenced sample was PBMCs. The CDR3 loop is CAWSYFSSSGRGQEQYF. The CDR3 bases are TGTGCCTGGAGTTATTTTTCTTCTAGCGGGAGGGGGCAGGAGCAGTACTTC.